The 2 T cell receptor beta chains given below trace back to one sample, sequenced in a study of blood T cells in healthy people across ages. The use of a sample-barcoded 5' primer and a J-beta primer mix characterized a second PCR of 7 to 11 cycles. MiXCR was run by TCRdb on the 5' RACE reads, yielding one entry per CDR3 protein. Of some 1.5 million distinct CDR3 sequences listed, 42% are singletons. Sequenced material: blood. These receptors came from a young woman in good health.

This chain connects TRBV20-1 to TRBJ2-7; D gene uncertain. Germline V gene data show CDR1 as DFQATT and CDR2 as SNEGSKA (reference sequence). V was shortened by 5 bases and J by 7 bases, with 12 bases between the two germline ends. The CDR3 length is 11 residues. DNA for the CDR3: TGCAGTGCTGAACCCTCTCGGGAGCAGTACTTC. Protein product: CSAEPSREQYF.

The genes are TRBV4-1 and TRBJ2-3; 9 bases line up with TRBD2. The CDR3 runs to 15 residues. J lost 3 bases, V lost 4 bases, and 5 bases had no gene match. From germline, CDR1 is MGHRA and CDR2 YSYEKL. The CDR3 nucleotides are TGCGCCAGCAGCCCCTTCAGCGGGAGGACAGATACGCAGTATTTT. Its translation is CASSPFSGRTDTQYF.